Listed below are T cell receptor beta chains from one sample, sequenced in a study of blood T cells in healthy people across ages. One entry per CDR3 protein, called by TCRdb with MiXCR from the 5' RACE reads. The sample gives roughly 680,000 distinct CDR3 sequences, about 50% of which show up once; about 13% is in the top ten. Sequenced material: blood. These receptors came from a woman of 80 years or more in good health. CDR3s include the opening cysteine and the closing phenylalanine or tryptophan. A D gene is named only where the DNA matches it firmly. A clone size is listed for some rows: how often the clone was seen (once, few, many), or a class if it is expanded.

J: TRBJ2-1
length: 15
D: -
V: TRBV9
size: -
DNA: TGTGCCAGCAGCGTAGATAACCCCGGCGGGGATGAGCAGTTCTTC
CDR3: CASSVDNPGGDEQFF

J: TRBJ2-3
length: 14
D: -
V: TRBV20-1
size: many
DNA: TGCAGTGCTGGTTTTGGACTACTTACAGATACGCAGTATTTT
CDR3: CSAGFGLLTDTQYF

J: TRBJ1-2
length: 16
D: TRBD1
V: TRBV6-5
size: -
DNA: TGTGCCAGCAGACTTCCCGGGACAGGGGGCCTCGGTGGCTACACCTTC
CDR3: CASRLPGTGGLGGYTF

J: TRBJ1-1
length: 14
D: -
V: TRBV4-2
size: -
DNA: TGTGCTTCCAAGAGGGGAGGGGGGGACACTGAAGCTTTCTTT
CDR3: CASKRGGGDTEAFF

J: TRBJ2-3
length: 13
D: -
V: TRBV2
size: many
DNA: TGTGCCAGCTTATCCAGACGCACAGATACGCAGTATTTT
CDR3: CASLSRRTDTQYF

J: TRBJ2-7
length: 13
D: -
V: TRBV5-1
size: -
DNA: TGCGCCAGCAGAGGAAGGACATCCTACGAGCAGTACTTC
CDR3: CASRGRTSYEQYF

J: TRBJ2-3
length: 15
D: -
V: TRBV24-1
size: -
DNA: TGTGCCACCAGTGATTTGTCTACTAGCACAGTTACGCAGTATTTT
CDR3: CATSDLSTSTVTQYF

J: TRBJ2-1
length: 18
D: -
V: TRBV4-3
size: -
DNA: TGCGCCAGCAGCCAAGTGGTGCAGCGCGGGGCCTCGGCAAATGAGCAGTTCTTC
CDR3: CASSQVVQRGASANEQFF

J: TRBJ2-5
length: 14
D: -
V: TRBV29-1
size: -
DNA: TGCAGCGTTGAATCGGGGAGAGGGCTGGGGACCCAGTACTTC
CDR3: CSVESGRGLGTQYF

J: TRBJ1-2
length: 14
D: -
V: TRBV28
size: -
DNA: TGTGCCAGCAGTTTTAACAGGGTTCACTATGGCTACACCTTC
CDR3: CASSFNRVHYGYTF

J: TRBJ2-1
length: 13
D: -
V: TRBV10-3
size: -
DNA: TGTGCCATCAGTGAGAACAGGGTATCGGAGCAGTTCTTC
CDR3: CAISENRVSEQFF

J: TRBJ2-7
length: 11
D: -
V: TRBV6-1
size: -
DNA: TGTGCCAGCAGTCCGTTCTACGAGCAGTACTTC
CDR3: CASSPFYEQYF

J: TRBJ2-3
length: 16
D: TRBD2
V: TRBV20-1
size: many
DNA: TGCAGTGCTTTTAGCGGGAGGGCCTTCCGCACAGATACGCAGTATTTT
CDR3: CSAFSGRAFRTDTQYF

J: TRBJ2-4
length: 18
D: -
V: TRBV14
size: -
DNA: TGTGCCAGCAGCCAAGATTTCGGCCAGGGGATAGCCAAAAACATTCAGTACTTC
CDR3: CASSQDFGQGIAKNIQYF

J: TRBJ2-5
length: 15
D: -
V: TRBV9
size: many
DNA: TGTGCCAGCAGCGTAGCAGAGCGGAGGAAAGAGACCCAGTACTTC
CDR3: CASSVAERRKETQYF

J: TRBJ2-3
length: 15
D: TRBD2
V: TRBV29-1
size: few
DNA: TGCGGCGTTGAATATAGCGGGAGGGCCTCAGATACGCAGTATTTT
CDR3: CGVEYSGRASDTQYF

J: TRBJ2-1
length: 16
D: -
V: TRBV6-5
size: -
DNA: TGTGCCAGCAGTTACTCGAACCGGGGACAACGGAATGAGCAGTTCTTC
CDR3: CASSYSNRGQRNEQFF

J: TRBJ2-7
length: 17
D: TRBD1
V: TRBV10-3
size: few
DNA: TGTGCCATCAGTGAGCCGGGACCCGGACAGGGCTCCTACGAGCAGTACTTC
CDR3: CAISEPGPGQGSYEQYF

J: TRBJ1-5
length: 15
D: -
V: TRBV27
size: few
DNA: TGTGCCAGCAGTTTTTCGAGGGACCGCGGCCAGCCCCAGCATTTT
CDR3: CASSFSRDRGQPQHF

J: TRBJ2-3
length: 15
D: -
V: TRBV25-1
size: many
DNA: TGTGCCAGCAGTGAAGGGAGGACTATCACAGATACGCAGTATTTT
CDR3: CASSEGRTITDTQYF

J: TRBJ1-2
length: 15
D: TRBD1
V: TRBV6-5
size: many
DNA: TGTGCCAGCAGTCCTCGGGGACAGGGAGCAAGAGGCTACACCTTC
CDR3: CASSPRGQGARGYTF

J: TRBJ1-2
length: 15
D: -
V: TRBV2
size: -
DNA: TGTGCCAGCAGGGGAACCGACAGGACTAACTATGGCTACACCTTC
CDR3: CASRGTDRTNYGYTF

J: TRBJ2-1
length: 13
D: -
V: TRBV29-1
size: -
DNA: TGCAGCGCCCAGGGTCTCGGCTACAATGAGCAGTTCTTC
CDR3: CSAQGLGYNEQFF

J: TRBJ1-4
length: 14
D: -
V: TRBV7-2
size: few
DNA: TGTGCCAGCAGCTTACAGGGTAATCGAGAAAAACTGTTTTTT
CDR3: CASSLQGNREKLFF

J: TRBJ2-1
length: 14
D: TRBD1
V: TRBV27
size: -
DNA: TGTGCCAGCAGTTTGACAGGGGGTCACAATGAGCAGTTCTTC
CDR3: CASSLTGGHNEQFF

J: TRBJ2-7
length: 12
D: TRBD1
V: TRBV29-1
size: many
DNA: TGCAGCGTTGTGGGACAGTCCTACGAGCAGTACTTC
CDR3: CSVVGQSYEQYF

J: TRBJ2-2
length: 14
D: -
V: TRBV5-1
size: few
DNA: TGCGCCAGCATGTCTACTGCCAACACCGGGGAGCTGTTTTTT
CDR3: CASMSTANTGELFF

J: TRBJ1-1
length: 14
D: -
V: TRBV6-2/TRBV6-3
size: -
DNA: TGTGCCAGCAGTTACGGTCGCTTTTACTCTGAAGCTTTCTTT
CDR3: CASSYGRFYSEAFF

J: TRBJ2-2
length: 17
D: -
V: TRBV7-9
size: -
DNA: TGTGCCAGCAGCCCTCTACCACAGCTAACGAACACCGGGGAGCTGTTTTTT
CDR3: CASSPLPQLTNTGELFF

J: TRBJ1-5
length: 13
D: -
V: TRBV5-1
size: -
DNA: TGCGCCAGCAGGCTGAACAGGGCTCAGCCCCAGCATTTT
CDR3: CASRLNRAQPQHF

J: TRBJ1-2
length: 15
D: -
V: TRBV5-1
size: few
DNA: TGCGCCAGCAGACAATCCAGCGACAGCTTCTATGGCTACACCTTC
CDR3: CASRQSSDSFYGYTF

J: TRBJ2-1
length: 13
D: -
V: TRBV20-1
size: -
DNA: TGCAGTGCTAGAGGAGGACTGTCAAATGAGCAGTTCTTC
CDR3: CSARGGLSNEQFF

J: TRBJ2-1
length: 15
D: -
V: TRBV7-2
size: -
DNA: TGTGCCAGCAGCTTAGTCACTAGCTCCCACAATGAGCAGTTCTTC
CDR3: CASSLVTSSHNEQFF

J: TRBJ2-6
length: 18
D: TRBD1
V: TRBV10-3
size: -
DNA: TGTGCCATCAGTGAGTCGGGACAGATCAACTCTGGGGCCAACGTCCTGACTTTC
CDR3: CAISESGQINSGANVLTF

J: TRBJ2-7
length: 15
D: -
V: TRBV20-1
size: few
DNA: TGCAGTGCTAGACAGGGGGGCGGGGGTGACAATGAGCAGTACTTC
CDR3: CSARQGGGGDNEQYF

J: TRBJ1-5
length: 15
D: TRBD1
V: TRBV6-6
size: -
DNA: TGTGTCAGCAGTGGACAGGGGAGGTACAATCAGCCCCAGCATTTT
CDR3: CVSSGQGRYNQPQHF

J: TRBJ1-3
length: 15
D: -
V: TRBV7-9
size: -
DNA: TGTGCCAGCAGCCGAAAGGAACAATCTGGAAACACCATATATTTT
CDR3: CASSRKEQSGNTIYF

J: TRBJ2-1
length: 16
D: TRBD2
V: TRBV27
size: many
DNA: TGTGCCAGCAGCAGATGGTCTAGCGGCCCTTCCAATGAGCAGTTCTTC
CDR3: CASSRWSSGPSNEQFF

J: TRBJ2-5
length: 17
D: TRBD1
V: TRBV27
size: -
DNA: TGTGCCAGCAGTAATACCCCCAGGACAGGGATGAGAGGGACCCAGTACTTC
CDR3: CASSNTPRTGMRGTQYF

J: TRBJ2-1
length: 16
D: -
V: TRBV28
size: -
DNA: TGTGCCAGCTCCGCCCGGTCCTCAGGACCTTACAGTGAGCAGTTCTTC
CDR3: CASSARSSGPYSEQFF

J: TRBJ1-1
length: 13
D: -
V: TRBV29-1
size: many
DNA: TGCAGCGTCGTAGGCTCCTCAGCTCCTGAAGCTTTCTTT
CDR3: CSVVGSSAPEAFF

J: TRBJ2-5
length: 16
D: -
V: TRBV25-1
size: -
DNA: TGTGCCAGCAGTGATGGGGACCGGACTCATAAAGAGACCCAGTACTTC
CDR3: CASSDGDRTHKETQYF

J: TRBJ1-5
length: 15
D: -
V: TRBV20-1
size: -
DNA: TGCAGTGCTAGACCCGACCTATATAGCAATCAGCCCCAGCATTTT
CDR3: CSARPDLYSNQPQHF